These 4 T cell receptor beta chains originate from one sample sequenced in a study of T cells in narcolepsy. Profiling relied on immunoSEQ multiplex PCR, and the TCRdb table lists in-frame clones only, not all of them. Of fewer than 40,000 clones listed, roughly 80% are singletons. Sequenced input: CD45RA- memory CD4+ T cells from PBMCs. These receptors were obtained from a human donor with narcolepsy.

The table lists this clone with a count of one. The chain has TRBV2 and TRBJ1-1; D unclear. V shed 5 bases and J shed 3 bases, with 16 bases lying between them. Per germline, CDR1 SNHLY and CDR2 FYNNEI. This CDR3 contains 15 residues. The CDR3 nucleotides are TGTGCCAGCAGTTCCGGGATTGCTTCGGACACTGAAGCTTTCTTT. Residues: CASSSGIASDTEAFF.

This chain links TRBV10-2 with TRBJ2-5; 7 positions match TRBD2. Germline lookup yields CDR1 WSHSY and CDR2 SAAADI. The CDR3 is 15 amino acids. Unmatched junction bases numbered 14, after V lost 8 bases and J lost 5 bases. Written as DNA, the CDR3 is TGCGCCAGCGGAACGGACGGATGGGGGGGGGAGACCCAGTACTTC. This gives the protein CASGTDGWGGETQYF.

This clone has a handful of counts. The rearrangement uses TRBV5-6 and TRBJ2-3; possible D gene TRBD2, 6 bases. Looked up from germline, CDR1 is SGHDT and CDR2 is YYEEEE. CDR3 length equals 13 residues. V was clipped by 4 bases and J by 2 bases, with 8 bases between them. This CDR3 reads CASSGGATDTQYF. The CDR3 region has the DNA TGTGCCAGCAGCGGAGGGGCCACAGATACGCAGTATTTT.

The chain is built from TRBV6-5 and TRBJ2-3, with 10 bases fitting TRBD1. The CDR3 spans 15 residues. Germline values: CDR1 MNHEY, CDR2 SVGAGI. V gave up 2 bases and J gave up 4 bases; unmatched junction bases: 3. The CDR3 is CASSYLGQGSDTQYF. The CDR3, as DNA: TGTGCCAGCAGTTACCTGGGACAGGGGTCAGATACGCAGTATTTT.